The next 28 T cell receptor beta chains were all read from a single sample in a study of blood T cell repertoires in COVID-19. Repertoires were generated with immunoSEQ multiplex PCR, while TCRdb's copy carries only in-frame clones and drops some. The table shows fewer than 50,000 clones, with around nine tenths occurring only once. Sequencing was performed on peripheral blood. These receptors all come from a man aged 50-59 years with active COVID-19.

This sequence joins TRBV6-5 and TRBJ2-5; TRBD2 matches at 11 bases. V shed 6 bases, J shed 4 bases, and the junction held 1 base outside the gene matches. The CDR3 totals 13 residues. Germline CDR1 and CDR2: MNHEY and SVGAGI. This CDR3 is CASRTSGVETQYF. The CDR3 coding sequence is TGTGCCAGCAGGACTAGCGGGGTAGAGACCCAGTACTTC.

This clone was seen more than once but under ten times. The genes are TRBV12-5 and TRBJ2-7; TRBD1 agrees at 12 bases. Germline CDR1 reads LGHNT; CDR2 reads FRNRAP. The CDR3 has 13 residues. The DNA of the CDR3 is TGTGCCTCCACCGGGACAGGGGGCTCCGAGCAGTACTTC. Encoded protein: CASTGTGGSEQYF. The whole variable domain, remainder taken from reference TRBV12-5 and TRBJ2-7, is DARVTQTPRHKVTEMGQEVTMRCQPILGHNTVFWYRQTMMQGLELLAYFRNRAPLDDSGMPKDRFSAEMPDATLATLKIQPSEPRDSAVYFCASTGTGGSEQYFGPGTRLTVT.

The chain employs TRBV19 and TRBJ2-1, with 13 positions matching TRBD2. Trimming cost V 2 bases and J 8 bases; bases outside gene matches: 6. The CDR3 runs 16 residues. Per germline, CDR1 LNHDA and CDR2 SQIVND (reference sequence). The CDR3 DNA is TGTGCCAGTAGTATACCAACTAGCGGGAGGGCCGATGAGCAGTTCTTC. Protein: CASSIPTSGRADEQFF.

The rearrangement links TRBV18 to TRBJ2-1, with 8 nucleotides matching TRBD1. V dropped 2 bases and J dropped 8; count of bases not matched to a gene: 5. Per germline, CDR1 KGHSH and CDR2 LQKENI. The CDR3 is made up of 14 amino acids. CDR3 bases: TGTGCCAGCTCACCAGGCACGGGACAGGATGAGCAGTTCTTC. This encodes CASSPGTGQDEQFF.

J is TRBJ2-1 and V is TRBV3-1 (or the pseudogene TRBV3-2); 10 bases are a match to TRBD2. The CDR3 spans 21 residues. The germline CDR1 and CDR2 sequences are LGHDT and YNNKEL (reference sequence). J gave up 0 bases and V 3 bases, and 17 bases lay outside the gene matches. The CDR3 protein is CASSHLLLRTSGESSYNEQFF. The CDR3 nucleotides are TGTGCCAGCAGCCATCTGCTTCTCAGGACTAGCGGTGAAAGCTCCTACAATGAGCAGTTCTTC.

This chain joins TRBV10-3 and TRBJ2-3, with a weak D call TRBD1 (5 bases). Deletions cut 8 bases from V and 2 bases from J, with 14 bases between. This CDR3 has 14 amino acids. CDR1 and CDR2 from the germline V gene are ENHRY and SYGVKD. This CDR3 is CAILAGSPTDTQYF. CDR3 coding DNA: TGTGCCATCCTCGCAGGGTCCCCCACAGATACGCAGTATTTT.

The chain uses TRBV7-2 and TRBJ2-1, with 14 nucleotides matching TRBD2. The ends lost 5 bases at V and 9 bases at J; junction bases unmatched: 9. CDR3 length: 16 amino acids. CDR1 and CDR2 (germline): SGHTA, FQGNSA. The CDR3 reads CASSETSGGARLEQFF. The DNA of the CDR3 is TGTGCCAGCAGCGAGACTAGCGGGGGGGCACGGCTTGAGCAGTTCTTC. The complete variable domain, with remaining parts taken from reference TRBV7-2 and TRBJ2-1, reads GAGVSQSPSNKVTEKGKDVELRCDPISGHTALYWYRQSLGQGLEFLIYFQGNSAPDKSGLPSDRFSAERTGGSVSTLTIQRTQQEDSAVYLCASSETSGGARLEQFFGPGTRLTVL.

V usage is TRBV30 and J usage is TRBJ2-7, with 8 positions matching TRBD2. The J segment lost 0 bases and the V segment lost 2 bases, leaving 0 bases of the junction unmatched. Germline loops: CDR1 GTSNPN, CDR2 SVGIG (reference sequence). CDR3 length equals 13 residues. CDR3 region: CAWSRGGSYEQYF. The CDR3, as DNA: TGTGCCTGGAGTCGGGGGGGCTCCTACGAGCAGTACTTC.

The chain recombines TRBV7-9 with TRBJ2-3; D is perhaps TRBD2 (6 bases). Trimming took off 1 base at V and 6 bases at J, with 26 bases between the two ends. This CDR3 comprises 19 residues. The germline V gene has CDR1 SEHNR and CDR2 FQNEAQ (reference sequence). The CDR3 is CASSLGVRRLTRALDTQYF. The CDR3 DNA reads TGTGCCAGCAGCTTAGGGGTACGCAGATTGACTAGAGCCTTGGATACGCAGTATTTT.

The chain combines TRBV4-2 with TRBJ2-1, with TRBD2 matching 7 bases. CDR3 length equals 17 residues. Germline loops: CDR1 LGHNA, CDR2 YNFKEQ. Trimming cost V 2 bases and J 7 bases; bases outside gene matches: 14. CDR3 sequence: CASSQRLSGLLKNEQFF. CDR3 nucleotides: TGTGCCAGCAGCCAAAGACTTAGCGGGTTATTAAAAAATGAGCAGTTCTTC.

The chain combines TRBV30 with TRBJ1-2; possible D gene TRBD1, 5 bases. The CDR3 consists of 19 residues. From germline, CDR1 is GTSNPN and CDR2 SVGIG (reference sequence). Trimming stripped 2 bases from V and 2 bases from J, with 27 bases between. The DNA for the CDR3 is TGTGCCTGGAGTCCCTTCCACCAGGGAAGCCCAACCCCAAACTATGGCTACACCTTC. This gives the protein CAWSPFHQGSPTPNYGYTF.

For the CDR3, the DNA is TGTGCCAGCAGTTACGACAGGGCCACCTACGAGCAGTACTTC. Translating it yields CASSYDRATYEQYF. This chain links TRBV6-5 with TRBJ2-7; 7 bases fit TRBD1. From germline, CDR1 is MNHEY and CDR2 SVGAGI. With 2 bases clipped from V and 2 bases from J, the junction kept 3 bases outside the gene matches. CDR3 length: 14 residues.

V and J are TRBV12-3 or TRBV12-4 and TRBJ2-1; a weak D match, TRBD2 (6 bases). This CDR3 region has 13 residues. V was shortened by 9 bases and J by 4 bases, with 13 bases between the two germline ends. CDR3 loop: CASGRRAYNEQFF. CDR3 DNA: TGTGCCAGTGGGAGGAGAGCTTACAATGAGCAGTTCTTC.

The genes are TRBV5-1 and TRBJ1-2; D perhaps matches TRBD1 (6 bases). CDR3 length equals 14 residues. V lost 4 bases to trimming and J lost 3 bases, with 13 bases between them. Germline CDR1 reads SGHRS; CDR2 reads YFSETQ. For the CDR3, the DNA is TGCGCCAGCAGCCGGACAGAACAGGACTATGGCTACACCTTC. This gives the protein CASSRTEQDYGYTF.

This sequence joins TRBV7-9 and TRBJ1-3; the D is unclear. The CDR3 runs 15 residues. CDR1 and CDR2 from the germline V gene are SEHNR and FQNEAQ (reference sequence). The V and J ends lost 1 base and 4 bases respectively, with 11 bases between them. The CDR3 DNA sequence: TGTGCCAGCAGCTTAGTTCCCGGAGGAGGAAACACCATATATTTT. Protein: CASSLVPGGGNTIYF.

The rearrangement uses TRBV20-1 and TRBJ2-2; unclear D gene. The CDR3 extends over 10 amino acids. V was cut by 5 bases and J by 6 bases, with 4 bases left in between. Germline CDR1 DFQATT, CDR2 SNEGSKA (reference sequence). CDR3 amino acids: CSAGPGELFF. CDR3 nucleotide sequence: TGCAGTGCTGGGCCCGGGGAGCTGTTTTTT.

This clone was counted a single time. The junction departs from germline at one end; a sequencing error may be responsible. CDR3 region: CASSLNRGSPFF. CDR3 coding DNA: TGTGCCAGCAGCTTAAACAGGGGGAGTCCTTTCTTC. The chain combines TRBV7-2 with TRBJ2-7, with 8 bases identical to TRBD1. Germline V CDR1 and CDR2: SGHTA, FQGNSA. CDR3 size: 12 residues. The entire variable domain, with the rest obtained from reference TRBV7-2 and TRBJ2-7, is as follows: GAGVSQSPSNKVTEKGKDVELRCDPISGHTALYWYRQSLGQGLEFLIYFQGNSAPDKSGLPSDRFSAERTGGSVSTLTIQRTQQEDSAVYLCASSLNRGSPFFGPGTRLTVT.

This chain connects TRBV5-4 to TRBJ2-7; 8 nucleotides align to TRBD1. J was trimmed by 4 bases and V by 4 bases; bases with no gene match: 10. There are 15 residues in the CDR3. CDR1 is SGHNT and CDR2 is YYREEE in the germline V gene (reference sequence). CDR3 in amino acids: CASSAPGTGPYEQYF. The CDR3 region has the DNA TGTGCCAGCAGCGCACCCGGGACAGGTCCGTACGAGCAGTACTTC. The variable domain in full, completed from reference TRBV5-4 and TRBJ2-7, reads ETGVTQSPTHLIKTRGQQVTLRCSSQSGHNTVSWYQQALGQGPQFIFQYYREEENGRGNFPPRFSGLQFPNYSSELNVNALELDDSALYLCASSAPGTGPYEQYFGPGTRLTVT.

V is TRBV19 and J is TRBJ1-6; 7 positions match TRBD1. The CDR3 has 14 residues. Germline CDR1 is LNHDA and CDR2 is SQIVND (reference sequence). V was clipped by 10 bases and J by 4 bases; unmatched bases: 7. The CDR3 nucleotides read TGTGCCACCGGACAGGACCCTTATAATTCACCCCTCCACTTT. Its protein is CATGQDPYNSPLHF.

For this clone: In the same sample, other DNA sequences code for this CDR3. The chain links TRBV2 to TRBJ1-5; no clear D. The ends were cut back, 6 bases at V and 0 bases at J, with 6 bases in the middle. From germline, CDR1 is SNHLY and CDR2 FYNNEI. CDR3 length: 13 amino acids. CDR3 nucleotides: TGTGCCAGCAGCCGGGATAGCAATCAGCCCCAGCATTTT. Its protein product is CASSRDSNQPQHF.

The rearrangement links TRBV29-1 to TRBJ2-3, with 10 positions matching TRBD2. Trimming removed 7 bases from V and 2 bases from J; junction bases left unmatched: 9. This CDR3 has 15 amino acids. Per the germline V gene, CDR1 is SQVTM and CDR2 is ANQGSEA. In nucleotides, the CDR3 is TGCAGCGGCCGGAGACTAGCGGGTTCCACAGATACGCAGTATTTT. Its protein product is CSGRRLAGSTDTQYF.

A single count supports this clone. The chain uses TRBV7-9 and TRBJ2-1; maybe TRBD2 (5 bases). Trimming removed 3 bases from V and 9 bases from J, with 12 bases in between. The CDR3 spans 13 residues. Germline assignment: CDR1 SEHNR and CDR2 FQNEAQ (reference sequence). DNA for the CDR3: TGTGCCAGCAGCTTCGCGGCCCGGGGTGAGCAGTTCTTC. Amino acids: CASSFAARGEQFF.

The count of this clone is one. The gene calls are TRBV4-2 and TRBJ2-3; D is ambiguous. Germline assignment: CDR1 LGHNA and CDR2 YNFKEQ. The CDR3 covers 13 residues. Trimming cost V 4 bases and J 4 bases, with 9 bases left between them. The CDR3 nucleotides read TGTGCCAGCAGCCCAACTTCCGCAGATACGCAGTATTTT. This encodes CASSPTSADTQYF.

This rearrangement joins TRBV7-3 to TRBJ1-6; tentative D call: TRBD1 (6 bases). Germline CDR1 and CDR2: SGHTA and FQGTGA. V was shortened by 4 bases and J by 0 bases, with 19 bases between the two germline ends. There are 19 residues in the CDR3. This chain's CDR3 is CASSSSPGHRSSYNSPLHF. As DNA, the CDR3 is TGTGCCAGCAGCTCCTCTCCGGGACATAGAAGCTCCTATAATTCACCCCTCCACTTT.

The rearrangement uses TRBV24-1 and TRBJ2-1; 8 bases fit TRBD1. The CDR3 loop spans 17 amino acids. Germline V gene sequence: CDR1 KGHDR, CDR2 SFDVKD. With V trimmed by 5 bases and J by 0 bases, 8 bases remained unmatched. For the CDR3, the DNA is TGTGCCACCAGTGGTGGACAGGGTTGGGGCTCCTACAATGAGCAGTTCTTC. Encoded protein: CATSGGQGWGSYNEQFF.

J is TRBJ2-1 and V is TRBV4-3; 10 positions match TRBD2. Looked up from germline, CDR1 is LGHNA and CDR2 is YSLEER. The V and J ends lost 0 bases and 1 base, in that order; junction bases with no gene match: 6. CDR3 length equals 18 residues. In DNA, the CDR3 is TGCGCCAGCAGCCAAGAAGGGAGCGGGAGGGGGTCCTACAATGAGCAGTTCTTC. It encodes CASSQEGSGRGSYNEQFF.

CDR3 in DNA: TGTGCCAGCTCACCCGACAGGGCCCCCTACGAGCAGTACTTC. Its translation: CASSPDRAPYEQYF. This sequence joins TRBV18 and TRBJ2-7; 7 nucleotides line up with TRBD1. CDR1 and CDR2 (germline): KGHSH, LQKENI. The CDR3 has 14 residues. With V trimmed by 3 bases and J by 2 bases, 4 bases remained unmatched.

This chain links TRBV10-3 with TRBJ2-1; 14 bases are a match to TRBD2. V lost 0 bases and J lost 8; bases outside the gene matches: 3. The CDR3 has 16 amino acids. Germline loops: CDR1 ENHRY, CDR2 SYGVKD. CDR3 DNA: TGTGCCATCAGTGAGTCGACTAGCGGGAGGGCCTATGAGCAGTTCTTC. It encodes CAISESTSGRAYEQFF.